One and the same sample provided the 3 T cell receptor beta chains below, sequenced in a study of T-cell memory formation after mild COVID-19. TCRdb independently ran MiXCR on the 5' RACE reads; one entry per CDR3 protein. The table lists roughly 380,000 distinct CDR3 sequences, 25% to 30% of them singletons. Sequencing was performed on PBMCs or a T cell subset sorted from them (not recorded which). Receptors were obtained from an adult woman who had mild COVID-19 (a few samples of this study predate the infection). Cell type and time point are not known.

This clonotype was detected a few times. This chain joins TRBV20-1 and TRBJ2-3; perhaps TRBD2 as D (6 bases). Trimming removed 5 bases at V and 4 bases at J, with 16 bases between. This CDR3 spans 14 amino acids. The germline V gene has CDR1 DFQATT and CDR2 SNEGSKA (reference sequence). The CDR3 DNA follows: TGCAGTGCTCTGGGGGGACCGTCGCCAGATACGCAGTATTTT. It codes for CSALGGPSPDTQYF.

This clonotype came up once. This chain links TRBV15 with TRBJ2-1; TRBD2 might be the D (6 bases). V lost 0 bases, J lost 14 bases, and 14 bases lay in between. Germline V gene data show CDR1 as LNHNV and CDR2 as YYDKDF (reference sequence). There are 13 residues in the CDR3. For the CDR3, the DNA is TGTGCCACCAGCAGAGAGGGTACTAGCCTTAAGTTCTTC. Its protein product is CATSREGTSLKFF.

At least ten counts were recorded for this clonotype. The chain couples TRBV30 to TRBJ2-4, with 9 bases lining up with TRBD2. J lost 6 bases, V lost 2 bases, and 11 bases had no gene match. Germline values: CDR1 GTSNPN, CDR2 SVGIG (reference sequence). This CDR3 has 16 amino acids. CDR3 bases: TGTGCCTGGAGTCCCTCGGGACTAGCTGCCCTAAACATTCAGTACTTC. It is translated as CAWSPSGLAALNIQYF.